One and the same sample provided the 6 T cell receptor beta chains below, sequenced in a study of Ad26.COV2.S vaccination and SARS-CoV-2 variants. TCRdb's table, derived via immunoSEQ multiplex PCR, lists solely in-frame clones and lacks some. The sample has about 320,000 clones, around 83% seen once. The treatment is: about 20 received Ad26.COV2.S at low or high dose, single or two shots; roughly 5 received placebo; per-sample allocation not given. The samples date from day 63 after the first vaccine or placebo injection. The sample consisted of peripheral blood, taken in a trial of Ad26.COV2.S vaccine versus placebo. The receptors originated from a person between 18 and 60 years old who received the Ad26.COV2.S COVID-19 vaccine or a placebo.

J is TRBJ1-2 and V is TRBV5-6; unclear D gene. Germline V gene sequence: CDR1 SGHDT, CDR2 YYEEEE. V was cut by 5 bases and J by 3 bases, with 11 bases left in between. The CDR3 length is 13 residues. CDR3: CASSLGVDYGYTF. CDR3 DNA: TGTGCCAGCAGTCTGGGAGTCGACTATGGCTACACCTTC.

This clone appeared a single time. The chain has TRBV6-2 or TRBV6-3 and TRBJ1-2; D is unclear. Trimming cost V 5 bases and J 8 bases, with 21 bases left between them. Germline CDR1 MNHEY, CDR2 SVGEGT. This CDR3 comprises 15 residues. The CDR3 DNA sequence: TGTGCCAGCAGTCGATACACAGAGGACCCCGGAGGCTACACCTTC. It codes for CASSRYTEDPGGYTF.

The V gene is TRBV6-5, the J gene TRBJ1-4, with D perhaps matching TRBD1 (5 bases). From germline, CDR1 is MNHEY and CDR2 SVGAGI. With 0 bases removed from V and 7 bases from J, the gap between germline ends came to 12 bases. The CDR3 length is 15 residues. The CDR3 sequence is CASSYSRGVAEKLFF. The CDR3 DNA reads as TGTGCCAGCAGTTACTCGCGAGGGGTAGCTGAAAAACTGTTTTTT.

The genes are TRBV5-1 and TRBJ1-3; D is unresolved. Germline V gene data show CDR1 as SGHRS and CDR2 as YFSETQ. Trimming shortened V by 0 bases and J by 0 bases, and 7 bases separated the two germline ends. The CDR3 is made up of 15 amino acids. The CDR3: CASSLGGNSGNTIYF. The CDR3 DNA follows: TGCGCCAGCAGCTTGGGCGGTAACTCTGGAAACACCATATATTTT.

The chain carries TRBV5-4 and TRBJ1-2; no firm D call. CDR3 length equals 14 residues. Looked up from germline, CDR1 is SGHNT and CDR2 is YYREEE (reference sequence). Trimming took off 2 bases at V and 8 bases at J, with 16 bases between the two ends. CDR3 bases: TGTGCCAGCAGCTTTGAACAAAGGTCGGTGGGCTACACCTTC. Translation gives CASSFEQRSVGYTF.

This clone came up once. The CDR3: CASSQDFSNQPQHF. CDR3 DNA sequence: TGTGCCAGCAGTCAGGACTTCTCCAATCAGCCCCAGCATTTT. The chain links TRBV6-4 to TRBJ1-5; D unresolved. The germline CDR1 and CDR2 sequences are MRHNA and SNTAGT. Between the trimmed V and J ends, which lost 5 bases and 3 bases, there was a span of 11 bases. This CDR3 contains 14 residues.